This T cell receptor beta chain was found in a study of blood T cell repertoires in COVID-19. Only in-frame clones appear in the TCRdb table, and some are missing; sequencing was by immunoSEQ multiplex PCR. The sample holds 55,000 to 80,000 clones, 81% seen once. Trimming removed 0 bases at V and 3 bases at J, with 8 bases between. The V gene's germline CDR1 is SGHDN and CDR2 FVKESK. The CDR3 covers 14 residues. The origin of this receptor is a woman in her seventies with acute or convalescent COVID-19. Material for sequencing was peripheral blood. The chain is built from TRBV14 and TRBJ1-1; D is unclear. CDR3 in amino acids: CASSQELRDTEAFF. The DNA of the CDR3 is TGTGCCAGCAGCCAAGAGCTGAGGGACACTGAAGCTTTCTTT.